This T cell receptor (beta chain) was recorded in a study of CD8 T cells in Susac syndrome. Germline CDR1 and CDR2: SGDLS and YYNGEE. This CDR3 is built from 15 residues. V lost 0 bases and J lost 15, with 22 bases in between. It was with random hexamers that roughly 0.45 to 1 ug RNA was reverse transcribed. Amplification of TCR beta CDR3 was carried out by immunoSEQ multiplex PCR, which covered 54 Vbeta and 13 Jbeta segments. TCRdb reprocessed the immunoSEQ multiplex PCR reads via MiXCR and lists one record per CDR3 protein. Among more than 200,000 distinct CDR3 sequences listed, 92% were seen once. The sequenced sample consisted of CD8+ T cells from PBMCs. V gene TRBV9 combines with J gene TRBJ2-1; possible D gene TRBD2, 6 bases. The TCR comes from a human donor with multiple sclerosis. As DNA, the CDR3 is TGTGCCAGCAGCGTAGAAATCGATCCGGGACTCACGCTGTTCTTC. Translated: CASSVEIDPGLTLFF.